The rows below give T cell receptor beta chains drawn from one sample of a study of CD8+ T cells in alopecia areata. The method was immunoSEQ multiplex PCR; TCRdb's version includes in-frame clones alone and lacks a portion of them. Counted here are around 140,000 clones, 85% to 90% occurring once; the ten biggest clones make up more than 13%. Sequenced material: CD8+ T cells sorted from blood, taken at week 0. All receptors come from a human donor with alopecia areata. Both conserved end residues are part of each CDR3. Each record gives: D gene, V gene, J gene, clone size, CDR3 DNA, CDR3 protein. The D gene is left open where the match is weak. Clone size is shown for a subset of rows, as once, few, many or a class of expanded clone.

>TRBD1|TRBV7-9|TRBJ2-5|-
TGTGCCAGCAGCAAACGGACAGGGATCAACGCGGACCAAGAGACCCAGTACTTC
CASSKRTGINADQETQYF
>-|TRBV2|TRBJ2-1|once
TGTGCCAGCAGCTTCCAGGGGAGGGGGGTATACAATGAGCAGTTCTTC
CASSFQGRGVYNEQFF
>-|TRBV7-6|TRBJ2-7|-
TGTGCCAGCAGCCCGGAACTCTACGAGCAGTACTTC
CASSPELYEQYF
>TRBD1|TRBV9|TRBJ2-5|-
TGTGCCAGCAGCGGGGGACAGGGCCAAGAGACCCAGTACTTC
CASSGGQGQETQYF
>-|TRBV5-5|TRBJ1-4|-
TGTGCCAGCAGCTTTTTGTACAGGACCTCAACTAATGAAAAACTGTTTTTT
CASSFLYRTSTNEKLFF
>TRBD1|TRBV25-1|TRBJ2-4|-
TGTGCCAGCAGTGAATTGGACAGGTGGCACATTCAGTACTTC
CASSELDRWHIQYF
>-|TRBV29-1|TRBJ2-2|-
TGCAGCGTTGGGACAGTGAACACCGGGGAGCTGTTTTTT
CSVGTVNTGELFF
>-|TRBV5-4|TRBJ2-1|-
TGTGCCAGCAGCTCGGGACGGAAGGAGCAGTTCTTC
CASSSGRKEQFF
>TRBD2|TRBV7-3|TRBJ2-2|-
TGTGCCAGCAGCCCCCTAGCGGGGGGGACCGGGGAGCTGTTTTTT
CASSPLAGGTGELFF
>TRBD2|TRBV6-1|TRBJ2-4|-
TGTGCCAGCAGTGACTACAGCGGGGGATTAGGGAACATTCAGTACTTC
CASSDYSGGLGNIQYF
>-|TRBV6-5|TRBJ2-3|-
TGTGCCAGCAGTTACTCGGCCTTATCAGATACGCAGTATTTT
CASSYSALSDTQYF
>-|TRBV29-1|TRBJ2-1|-
TGCAGCTCAACGAAGGACAATGAGCAGTTCTTC
CSSTKDNEQFF
>-|TRBV10-2|TRBJ1-1|-
TGCGCCAGCAGTGAGTATTTTGGAAACACTGAAGCTTTCTTT
CASSEYFGNTEAFF
>TRBD1|TRBV30|TRBJ2-7|-
TGTGCCTGGGGGACAGGGGGCAAGTATTACGAGCAGTACTTC
CAWGTGGKYYEQYF
>-|TRBV29-1|TRBJ1-1|-
TGCAGCGTTGCGTCCTGGGACTTTGAAGCTTTCTTT
CSVASWDFEAFF
>TRBD1|TRBV7-9|TRBJ2-7|-
TGTGCCAGCAGCCGGGGACAGGGGGCGGTCTACGAGCAGTACTTC
CASSRGQGAVYEQYF
>TRBD1|TRBV27|TRBJ1-2|-
TGTGTCAGCAGTTTTTCCTCGGCAGGGGGCTATGGCTACACCTTC
CVSSFSSAGGYGYTF
>-|TRBV2|TRBJ2-2|-
TGTGCCATCCCGGGGCGTAGTGGGGAGCTGTTTTTT
CAIPGRSGELFF
>TRBD2|TRBV27|TRBJ2-1|once
TGTGCCAGCAGTATCCTATCCGGGACTAGCGGGAGGGTCCCCTACAATGAGCAGTTCTTC
CASSILSGTSGRVPYNEQFF
>-|TRBV5-4|TRBJ2-3|-
TGTGCCAGCAGCGGGAAGTACGCAGCAGATACGCAGTATTTT
CASSGKYAADTQYF
>TRBD1|TRBV29-1|TRBJ2-7|-
TGCAGCGTTACCGGGACAGATTATGTTGAGCAGTACTTC
CSVTGTDYVEQYF
>TRBD2|TRBV4-1|TRBJ2-1|-
TGCGCCAGCAGCCCCCGAGGGCTAGCGGGAGGAAGGGGCAATGAGCAGTTCTTC
CASSPRGLAGGRGNEQFF
>-|TRBV10-1|TRBJ2-3|-
TGCGCCAGCAGTGGAACAGGCGGGGATACGCAGTATTTT
CASSGTGGDTQYF
>-|TRBV9|TRBJ2-7|once
TGTGCCAGCAGCGTAGAGGGTTCAGGGTTCGGGTACGAGCAGTACTTC
CASSVEGSGFGYEQYF
>-|TRBV7-9|TRBJ1-1|-
TGTGCCAGCAGCTTGGGAGAGGGCATTACGGCCAGGGACACTGAAGCTTTCTTT
CASSLGEGITARDTEAFF
>-|TRBV7-8|TRBJ2-7|-
TGTGCCAGCAGCTTAGGAGGGAGTGGTTACGAGCAGTACTTC
CASSLGGSGYEQYF
>TRBD2|TRBV14|TRBJ2-1|-
TGTGCCAGCAGCCCTAGCGGGGGGTATGAGCAGTTCTTC
CASSPSGGYEQFF
>TRBD2|TRBV27|TRBJ2-7|-
TGTGCCAGCAGTTTATATGGACTAGCGGCCTCTTACGAGCAGTACTTC
CASSLYGLAASYEQYF
>TRBD1|TRBV7-8|TRBJ2-5|-
TGTGCCAGCAGCCGAGGGGGCCCGGAGACCCAGTACTTC
CASSRGGPETQYF
>TRBD1|TRBV29-1|TRBJ2-4|-
TGCAGCGCCTCCGCCGGGACAGCAAAAAACATTCAGTACTTC
CSASAGTAKNIQYF
>-|TRBV27|TRBJ2-7|-
TGTGCCAGCAGTTTTTCCCGGGGGACGTACGAGCAGTACTTC
CASSFSRGTYEQYF
>TRBD1|TRBV7-8|TRBJ2-1|-
TGTGCCAGCACCTCCGGGACAGGGGACAATGAGCAGTTCTTC
CASTSGTGDNEQFF
>-|TRBV27|TRBJ1-1|-
TGTGCCAGCAGTTTCCTGGACAGAGACACTGAAGCTTTCTTT
CASSFLDRDTEAFF
>-|TRBV29-1|TRBJ1-1|-
TGCAGCGTTGTGGGGGACCCAGGAATCATGAACACTGAAGCTTTCTTT
CSVVGDPGIMNTEAFF
>-|TRBV27|TRBJ2-7|-
TGTGCCAGCAGTTTATTAGGTCCCCGACCCGGCTACGAGCAGTACTTC
CASSLLGPRPGYEQYF
>-|TRBV10-2|TRBJ2-7|-
TGCGCCAGCAGTGAATCCGGCCACGAGCAGTACTTC
CASSESGHEQYF
>TRBD2|TRBV10-3|TRBJ2-1|once
TGTGCCTCTGCACTAGCGGGAGAAAATGAGCAGTTCTTC
CASALAGENEQFF
>-|TRBV10-3|TRBJ1-1|-
TGTGCCATCATCGGATCGGACACCTACACTGAAGCTTTCTTT
CAIIGSDTYTEAFF
>-|TRBV13|TRBJ1-4|-
TGTGCCAGCAGCCAGGGAACTAATGAAAAACTGTTTTTT
CASSQGTNEKLFF
>-|TRBV29-1|TRBJ1-1|-
TGCAGCGTTGACCAGGAAGCTTTCTTT
CSVDQEAFF
>-|TRBV27|TRBJ2-3|-
TGTGCCAGCAGTGTCAGCGGTCTCACAGATACGCAGTATTTT
CASSVSGLTDTQYF
>TRBD1|TRBV7-9|TRBJ1-2|-
TGTGCCAGCAGCTCGACAGGGGAGGGCTATGGCTACACCTTC
CASSSTGEGYGYTF
>-|TRBV27|TRBJ2-1|once
TGTGCCAGCAGTTTATCACTAGCCCGTGAGCAGTTCTTC
CASSLSLAREQFF
>TRBD1|TRBV5-1|TRBJ1-1|-
TGCGCCAGCAGCTTGTCCGGGGACAGGCATTTGAACACTGAAGCTTTCTTT
CASSLSGDRHLNTEAFF
>-|TRBV30|TRBJ1-1|-
TGTGCCTGCGACAGTATCGGTGATGCTTTCTTT
CACDSIGDAFF
>-|TRBV6-5|TRBJ2-6|-
TGTGCCAGCAGTTACTCTGGGGCCAACGTCCTGACTTTC
CASSYSGANVLTF
>-|TRBV9|TRBJ2-1|-
TGTGCCAGCAGCCCCTTCTCAGGGGGGGACAATGAGCAGTTCTTC
CASSPFSGGDNEQFF
>-|TRBV4-1|TRBJ1-4|-
TGCGCCAGCAGCCAAGATCCGGGGTTTCGGGAAAAACTGTTTTTT
CASSQDPGFREKLFF
>TRBD1|TRBV9|TRBJ2-2|-
TGTGCCAGCAGCGTACACCGACAGGGCCCGGGGTTCACCGGGGAGCTGTTTTTT
CASSVHRQGPGFTGELFF
>-|TRBV4-2|TRBJ2-7|-
TGTGCCAGCAGGGCACTCGGGACTCACGTCTCCTACGAGCAGTACTTC
CASRALGTHVSYEQYF
>-|TRBV6-5|TRBJ2-5|-
TGTGCCAGCAGTTTGGAGGGAGAGACCCAGTACTTC
CASSLEGETQYF
>TRBD2|TRBV29-1|TRBJ2-1|-
TGCAGCGTTGAAGGACTAGCGGGAGTGTCTTACAATGAGCAGTTCTTC
CSVEGLAGVSYNEQFF
>TRBD1|TRBV29-1|TRBJ2-3|-
TGCAGCGTTGGACAGGGGGCGTGGGATACGCAGTATTTT
CSVGQGAWDTQYF
>-|TRBV5-4|TRBJ2-7|-
TGTGCCAGCAGCCGAACGGGGTACGAGCAGTACTTC
CASSRTGYEQYF
>-|TRBV29-1|TRBJ1-2|-
TGCAGCGTTGAAAACAGGGTTGACTATGGCTACACCTTC
CSVENRVDYGYTF
>-|TRBV5-6|TRBJ1-5|-
TGTGCCAGCAGCTCAAAGCTTTATGGCAACAATCAGCCCCAGCATTTT
CASSSKLYGNNQPQHF
>-|TRBV12-5|TRBJ2-7|-
TGTGCTAGTGGTCCTTACACAGAGCAGTACTTC
CASGPYTEQYF
>TRBD1|TRBV7-9|TRBJ2-7|-
TGTGCCAGCAGCCCCCCGGACAGGGGCGGTCCCTACGAGCAGTACTTC
CASSPPDRGGPYEQYF